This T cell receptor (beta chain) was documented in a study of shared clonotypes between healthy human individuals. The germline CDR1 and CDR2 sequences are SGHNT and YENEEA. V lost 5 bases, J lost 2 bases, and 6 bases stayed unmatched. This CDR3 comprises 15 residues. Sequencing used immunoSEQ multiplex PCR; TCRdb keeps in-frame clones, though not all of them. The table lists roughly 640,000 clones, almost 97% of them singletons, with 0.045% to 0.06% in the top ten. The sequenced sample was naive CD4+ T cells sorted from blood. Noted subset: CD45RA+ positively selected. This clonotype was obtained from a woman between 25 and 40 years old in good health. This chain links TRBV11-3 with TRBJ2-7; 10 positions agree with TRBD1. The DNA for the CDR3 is TGTGCCAGCAGCCCGGGACAGGGGACAGCCTACGAGCAGTACTTC. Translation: CASSPGQGTAYEQYF.